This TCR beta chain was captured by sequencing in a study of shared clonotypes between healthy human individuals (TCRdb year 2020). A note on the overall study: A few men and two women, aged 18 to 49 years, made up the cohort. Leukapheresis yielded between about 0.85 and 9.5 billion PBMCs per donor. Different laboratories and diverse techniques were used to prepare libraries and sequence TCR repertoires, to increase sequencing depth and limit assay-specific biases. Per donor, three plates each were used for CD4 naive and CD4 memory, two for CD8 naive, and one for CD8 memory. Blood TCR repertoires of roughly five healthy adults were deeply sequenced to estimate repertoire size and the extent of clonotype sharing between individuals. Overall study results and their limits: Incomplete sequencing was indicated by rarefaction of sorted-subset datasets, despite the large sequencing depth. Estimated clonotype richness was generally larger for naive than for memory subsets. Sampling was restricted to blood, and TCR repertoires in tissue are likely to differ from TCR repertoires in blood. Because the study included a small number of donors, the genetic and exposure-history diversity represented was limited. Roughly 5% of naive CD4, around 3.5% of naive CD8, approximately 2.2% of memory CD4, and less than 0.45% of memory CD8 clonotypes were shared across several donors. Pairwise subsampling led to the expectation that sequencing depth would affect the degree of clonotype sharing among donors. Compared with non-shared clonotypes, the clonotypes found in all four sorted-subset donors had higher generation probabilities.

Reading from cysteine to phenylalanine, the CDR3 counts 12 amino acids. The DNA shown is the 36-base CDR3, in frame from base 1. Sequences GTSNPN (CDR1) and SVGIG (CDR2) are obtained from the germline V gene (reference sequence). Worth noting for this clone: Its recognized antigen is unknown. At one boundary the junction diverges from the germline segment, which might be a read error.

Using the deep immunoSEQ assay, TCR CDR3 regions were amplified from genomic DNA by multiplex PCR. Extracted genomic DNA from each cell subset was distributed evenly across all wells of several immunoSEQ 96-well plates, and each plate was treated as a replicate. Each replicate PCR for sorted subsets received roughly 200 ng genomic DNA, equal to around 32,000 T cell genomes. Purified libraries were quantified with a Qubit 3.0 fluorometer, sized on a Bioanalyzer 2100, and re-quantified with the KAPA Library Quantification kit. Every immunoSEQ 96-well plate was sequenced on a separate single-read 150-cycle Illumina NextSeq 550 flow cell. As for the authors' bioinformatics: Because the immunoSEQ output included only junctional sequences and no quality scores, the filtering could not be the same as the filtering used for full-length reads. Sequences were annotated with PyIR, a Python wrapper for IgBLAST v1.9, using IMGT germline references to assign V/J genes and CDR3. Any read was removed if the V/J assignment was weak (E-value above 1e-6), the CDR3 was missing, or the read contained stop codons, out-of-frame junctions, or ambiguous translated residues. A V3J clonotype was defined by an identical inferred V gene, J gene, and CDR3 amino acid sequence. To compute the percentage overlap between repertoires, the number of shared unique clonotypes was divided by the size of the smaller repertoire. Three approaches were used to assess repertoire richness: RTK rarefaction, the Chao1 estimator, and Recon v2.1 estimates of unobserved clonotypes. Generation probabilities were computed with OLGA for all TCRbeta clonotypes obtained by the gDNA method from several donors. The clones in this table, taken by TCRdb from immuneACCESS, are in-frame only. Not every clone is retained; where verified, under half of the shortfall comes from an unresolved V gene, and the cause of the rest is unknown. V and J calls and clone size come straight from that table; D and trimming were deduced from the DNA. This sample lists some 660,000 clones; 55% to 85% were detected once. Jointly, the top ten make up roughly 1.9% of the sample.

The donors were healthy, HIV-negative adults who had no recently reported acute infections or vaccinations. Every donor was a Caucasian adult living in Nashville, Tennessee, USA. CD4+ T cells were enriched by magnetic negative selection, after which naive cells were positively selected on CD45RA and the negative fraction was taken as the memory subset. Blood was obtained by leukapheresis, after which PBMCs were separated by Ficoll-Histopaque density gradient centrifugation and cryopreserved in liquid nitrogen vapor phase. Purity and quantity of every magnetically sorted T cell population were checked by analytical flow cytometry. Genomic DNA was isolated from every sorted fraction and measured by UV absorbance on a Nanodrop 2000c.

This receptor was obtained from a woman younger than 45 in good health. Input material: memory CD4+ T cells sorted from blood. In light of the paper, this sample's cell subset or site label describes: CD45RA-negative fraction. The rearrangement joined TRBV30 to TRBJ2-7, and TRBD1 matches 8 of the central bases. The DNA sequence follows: TGTGCCTGGCAGAACTCGACAGGGGTGATGGCCTTC. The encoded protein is CAWQNSTGVMAF.